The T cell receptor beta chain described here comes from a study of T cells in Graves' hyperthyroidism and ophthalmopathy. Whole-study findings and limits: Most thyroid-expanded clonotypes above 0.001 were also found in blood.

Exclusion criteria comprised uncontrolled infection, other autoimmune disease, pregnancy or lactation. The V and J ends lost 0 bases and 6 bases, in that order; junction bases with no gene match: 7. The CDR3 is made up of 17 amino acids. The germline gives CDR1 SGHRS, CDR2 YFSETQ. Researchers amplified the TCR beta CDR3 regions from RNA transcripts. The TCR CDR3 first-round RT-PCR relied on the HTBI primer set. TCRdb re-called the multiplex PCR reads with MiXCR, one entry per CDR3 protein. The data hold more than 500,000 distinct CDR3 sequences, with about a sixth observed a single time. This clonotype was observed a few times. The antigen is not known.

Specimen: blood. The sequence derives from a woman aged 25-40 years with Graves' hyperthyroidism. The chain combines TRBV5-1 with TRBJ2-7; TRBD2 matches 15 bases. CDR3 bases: TGCGCCAGCAGCTTGGCCGGACTAGCGGGAGGGCCAGGCGAGCAGTACTTC. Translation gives CASSLAGLAGGPGEQYF. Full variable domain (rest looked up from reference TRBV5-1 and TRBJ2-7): KAGVTQTPRYLIKTRGQQVTLSCSPISGHRSVSWYQQTPGQGLQFLFEYFSETQRNKGNFPGRFSGRQFSNSRSEMNVSTLELGDSALYLCASSLAGLAGGPGEQYFGPGTRLTVT.